Listed here is a single TCR beta chain. Antigen: not known. The study ran its PCR with 60 Vbeta and 13 Jbeta primers. Measured with immunoSEQ multiplex PCR; TCRdb has only the in-frame clones, and not every one. The sample consists of about 130,000 clones, about 79% of them appearing once. With V trimmed by 0 bases and J by 3 bases, 5 bases remained unmatched. This CDR3 contains 15 residues. CDR1 and CDR2 (germline): SGHNT, YYREEE (reference sequence). The data were taken from a study of cytomegalovirus exposure and HLA in healthy donors. Study-wide results and caveats: Sequence variants that were highly shared formed a cluster that was likely a sequencing artifact. Overall, approximately 180 TCR beta chains were annotated as cytomegalovirus-associated. Roughly uniform sequencing depth across donors was assumed, possibly incorrectly.

The J gene is TRBJ2-7, the V gene TRBV5-4, with 8 positions matching TRBD1. The TCR originated in a woman younger than 30 in good health and CMV-seropositive. Sequencing was carried out using PBMCs. In DNA form, the CDR3 reads TGTGCCAGCAGCTTGGTGGGGGACAGGAACTACGAGCAGTACTTC. It codes for CASSLVGDRNYEQYF. Using reference TRBV5-4 and TRBJ2-7 for the parts outside the CDR3, the full variable domain is ETGVTQSPTHLIKTRGQQVTLRCSSQSGHNTVSWYQQALGQGPQFIFQYYREEENGRGNFPPRFSGLQFPNYSSELNVNALELDDSALYLCASSLVGDRNYEQYFGPGTRLTVT.